This T cell receptor beta chain was sequenced during a study of cytomegalovirus exposure and HLA in healthy donors. Germline CDR1 and CDR2: SGHTA and FQGNSA. This CDR3 region has 15 residues. Trimming cost V 5 bases and J 2 bases; bases outside gene matches: 5. PCR was performed using 60 Vbeta and 13 Jbeta primers. Method: immunoSEQ multiplex PCR; TCRdb's copy keeps in-frame clones and lacks some. The data contain about 160,000 clones, about 80% of them singletons. Sequencing was carried out using PBMCs. This sequence was found in a man aged 50 to 59 in good health and CMV-seropositive. This rearrangement joins TRBV7-2 to TRBJ2-7, with 11 bases aligning to TRBD1. As DNA, the CDR3 is TGTGCCAGCAGCCCGGGACAGGGGGAAACCTACGAGCAGTACTTC. This encodes CASSPGQGETYEQYF. The whole variable domain, remainder taken from reference TRBV7-2 and TRBJ2-7, is GAGVSQSPSNKVTEKGKDVELRCDPISGHTALYWYRQSLGQGLEFLIYFQGNSAPDKSGLPSDRFSAERTGGSVSTLTIQRTQQEDSAVYLCASSPGQGETYEQYFGPGTRLTVT.